One sample yielded the 5 T cell receptor beta chains listed below, sequenced in a study of T cells in tuberculosis. Stated time point: new active TB diagnosis, blood taken before or within 7 days of starting treatment. Clones were sequenced by immunoSEQ multiplex PCR, and TCRdb holds only the in-frame ones, with some missing. The table has about 49,000 clones, about 96% seen once; the top ten hold about 1.5%. The sample in question was PBMCs, obtained at tuberculosis diagnosis. These receptors were obtained from an adult with tuberculosis.

CDR3 sequence (DNA): TGTGCCAGCAGCTTTGGCGGGAGCCTTAGCACAGATACGCAGTATTTT. It yields the protein CASSFGGSLSTDTQYF. This chain links TRBV5-4 with TRBJ2-3; TRBD2 matches 7 bases. The CDR3 is 16 amino acids. After removal of 2 bases from V and 0 bases from J, the junction contained 6 bases not matched to a gene. Looked up from germline, CDR1 is SGHNT and CDR2 is YYREEE (reference sequence). Complete variable domain (other parts from reference TRBV5-4 and TRBJ2-3): ETGVTQSPTHLIKTRGQQVTLRCSSQSGHNTVSWYQQALGQGPQFIFQYYREEENGRGNFPPRFSGLQFPNYSSELNVNALELDDSALYLCASSFGGSLSTDTQYFGPGTRLTVL.

The chain employs TRBV7-2 and TRBJ1-6; D is unresolved. Trimming took off 4 bases at V and 0 bases at J, with 7 bases between the two ends. The CDR3 consists of 15 residues. Germline CDR1 is SGHTA and CDR2 is FQGNSA. The CDR3 DNA follows: TGTGCCAGCAGCTCCTCCAGCTCCTATAATTCACCCCTCCACTTT. It specifies CASSSSSSYNSPLHF.

The gene calls are TRBV6-9 and TRBJ2-7, with TRBD2 identical over 10 bases. The V segment lost 5 bases and the J segment 5 bases; nucleotides outside the gene matches: 21. Germline V gives CDR1 MNHGY, CDR2 SVAAGI. The CDR3 sequence is 19 residues long. CDR3: CASSTINASVAGGVDEQYF. The CDR3 DNA is TGTGCCAGCAGTACGATAAACGCATCCGTAGCGGGAGGAGTAGACGAGCAGTACTTC.

The chain links TRBV6-4 to TRBJ1-5; the D gene is possibly TRBD1 (5 bases). Trimming removed 10 bases from V and 3 bases from J, with 22 bases in between. CDR1 is MRHNA, CDR2 SNTAGT, per germline. CDR3 length equals 16 residues. DNA of the CDR3: TGTGCCACCCCCCCTGGGGCGGAGTTCCCCAATCAGCCCCAGCATTTT. Its translation: CATPPGAEFPNQPQHF.

The CDR3 coding sequence is TGTGCCAGCAGCGCCTCGCTAGCTACCGGGGAGCTGTTTTTT. Protein sequence: CASSASLATGELFF. The chain couples TRBV7-3 to TRBJ2-2, with D perhaps TRBD2 (5 bases). The V end was cut by 5 bases, the J end by 5 bases, with 12 bases between. The CDR3 has 14 amino acids. Germline CDR1 is SGHTA and CDR2 is FQGTGA. Filled out from reference TRBV7-3 and TRBJ2-2, the complete variable domain reads GAGVSQTPSNKVTEKGKYVELRCDPISGHTALYWYRQSLGQGPEFLIYFQGTGAADDSGLPNDRFFAVRPEGSVSTLKIQRTERGDSAVYLCASSASLATGELFFGEGSRLTVL.